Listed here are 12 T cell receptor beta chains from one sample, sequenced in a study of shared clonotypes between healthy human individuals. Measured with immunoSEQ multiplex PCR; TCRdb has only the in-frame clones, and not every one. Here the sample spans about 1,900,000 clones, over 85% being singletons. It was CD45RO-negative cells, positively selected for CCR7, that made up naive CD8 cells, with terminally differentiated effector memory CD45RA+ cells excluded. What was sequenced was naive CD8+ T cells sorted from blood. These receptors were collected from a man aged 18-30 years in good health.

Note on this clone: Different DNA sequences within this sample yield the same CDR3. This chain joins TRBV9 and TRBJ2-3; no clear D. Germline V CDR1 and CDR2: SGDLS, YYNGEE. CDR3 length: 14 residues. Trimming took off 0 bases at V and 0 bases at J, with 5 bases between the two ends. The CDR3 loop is CASSVGGSTDTQYF. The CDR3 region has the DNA TGTGCCAGCAGCGTAGGTGGGAGCACAGATACGCAGTATTTT.

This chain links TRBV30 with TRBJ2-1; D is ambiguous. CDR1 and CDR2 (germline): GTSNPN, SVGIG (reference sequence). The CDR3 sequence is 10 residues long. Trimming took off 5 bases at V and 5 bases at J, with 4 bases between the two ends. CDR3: CAWGHNEQFF. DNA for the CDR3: TGTGCCTGGGGTCACAATGAGCAGTTCTTC.

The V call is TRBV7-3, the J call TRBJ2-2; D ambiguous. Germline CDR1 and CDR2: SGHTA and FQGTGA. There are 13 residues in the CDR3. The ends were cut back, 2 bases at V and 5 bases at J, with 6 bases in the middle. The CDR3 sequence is CASSLLMTGELFF. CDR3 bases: TGTGCCAGCAGCTTATTGATGACCGGGGAGCTGTTTTTT.

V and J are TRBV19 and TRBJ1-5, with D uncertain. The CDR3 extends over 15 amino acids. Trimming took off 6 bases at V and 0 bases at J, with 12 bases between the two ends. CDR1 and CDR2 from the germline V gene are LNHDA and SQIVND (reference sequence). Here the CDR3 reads CASSKNPYSNQPQHF. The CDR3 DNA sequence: TGTGCCAGTAGCAAAAATCCGTATAGCAATCAGCCCCAGCATTTT.

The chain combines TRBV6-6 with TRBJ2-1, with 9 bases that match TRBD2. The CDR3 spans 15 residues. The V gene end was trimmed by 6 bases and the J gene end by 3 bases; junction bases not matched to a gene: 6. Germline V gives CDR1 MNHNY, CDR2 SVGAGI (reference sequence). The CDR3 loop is CASSPASGIYNEQFF. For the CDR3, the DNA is TGTGCCAGCAGCCCGGCTAGCGGGATCTACAATGAGCAGTTCTTC.

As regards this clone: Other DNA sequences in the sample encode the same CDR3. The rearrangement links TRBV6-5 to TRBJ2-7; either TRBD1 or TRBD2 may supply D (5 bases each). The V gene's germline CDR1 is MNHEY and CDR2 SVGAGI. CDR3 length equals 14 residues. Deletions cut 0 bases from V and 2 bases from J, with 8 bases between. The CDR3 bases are TGTGCCAGCAGTTACTCGCTGGGGGCCTACGAGCAGTACTTC. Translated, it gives CASSYSLGAYEQYF.

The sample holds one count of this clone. The CDR3 loop reads CASSYAENQPQHF. The CDR3 DNA reads as TGTGCCAGCAGTTACGCAGAGAATCAGCCCCAGCATTTT. The chain joins TRBV6-5 to TRBJ1-5; D remains unclear. V shed 2 bases and J shed 4 bases, with 6 bases lying between them. This CDR3 contains 13 residues. The germline V gene has CDR1 MNHEY and CDR2 SVGAGI.

The CDR3 spells CASSEEASVNSPLHF. The CDR3 DNA reads TGTGCCAGCAGTGAAGAGGCCAGTGTTAATTCACCCCTCCACTTT. The chain links TRBV6-1 to TRBJ1-6; no reliable D call. The germline V gene encodes CDR1 MNHNS and CDR2 SASEGT. Trimming took 1 base from V and 6 from J, leaving 10 bases between them. The CDR3 length is 15 residues.

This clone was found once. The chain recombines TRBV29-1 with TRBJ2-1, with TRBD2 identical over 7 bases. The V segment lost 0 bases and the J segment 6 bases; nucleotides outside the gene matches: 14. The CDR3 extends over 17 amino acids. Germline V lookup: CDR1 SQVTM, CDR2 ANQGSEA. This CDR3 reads CSVEDLGAWGRANEQFF. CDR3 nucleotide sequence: TGCAGCGTTGAAGATTTGGGAGCTTGGGGGAGGGCCAATGAGCAGTTCTTC.

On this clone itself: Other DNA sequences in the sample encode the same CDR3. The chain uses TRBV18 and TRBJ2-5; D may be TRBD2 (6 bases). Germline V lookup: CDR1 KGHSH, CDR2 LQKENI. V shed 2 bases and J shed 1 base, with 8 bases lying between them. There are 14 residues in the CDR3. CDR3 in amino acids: CASSPVGGQETQYF. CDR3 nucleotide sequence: TGTGCCAGCTCACCAGTGGGGGGCCAAGAGACCCAGTACTTC.

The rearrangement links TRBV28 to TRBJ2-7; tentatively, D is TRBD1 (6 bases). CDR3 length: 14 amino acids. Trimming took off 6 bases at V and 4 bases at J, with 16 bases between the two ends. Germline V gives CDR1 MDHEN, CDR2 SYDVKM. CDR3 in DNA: TGTGCCAGCAGCTATACAGGGTCCGAATACGAGCAGTACTTC. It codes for CASSYTGSEYEQYF. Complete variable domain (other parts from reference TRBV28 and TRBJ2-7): DVKVTQSSRYLVKRTGEKVFLECVQDMDHENMFWYRQDPGLGLRLIYFSYDVKMKEKGDIPEGYSVSREKKERFSLILESASTNQTSMYLCASSYTGSEYEQYFGPGTRLTVT.

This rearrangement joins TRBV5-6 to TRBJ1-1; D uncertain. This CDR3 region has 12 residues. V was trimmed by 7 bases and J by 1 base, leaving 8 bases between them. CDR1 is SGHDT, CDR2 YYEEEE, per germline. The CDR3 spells CASGDTNTEAFF. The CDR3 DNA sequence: TGTGCCAGCGGAGACACGAACACTGAAGCTTTCTTT.